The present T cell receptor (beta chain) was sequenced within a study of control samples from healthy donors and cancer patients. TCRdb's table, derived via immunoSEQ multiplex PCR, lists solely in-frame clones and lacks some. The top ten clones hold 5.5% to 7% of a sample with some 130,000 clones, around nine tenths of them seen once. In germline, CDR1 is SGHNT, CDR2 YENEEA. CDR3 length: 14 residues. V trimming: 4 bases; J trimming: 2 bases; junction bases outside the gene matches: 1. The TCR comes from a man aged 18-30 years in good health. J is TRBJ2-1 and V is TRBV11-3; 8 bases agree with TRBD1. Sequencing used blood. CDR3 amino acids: CASSSTGAYNEQFF. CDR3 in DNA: TGTGCCAGCAGCTCGACAGGGGCCTACAATGAGCAGTTCTTC.